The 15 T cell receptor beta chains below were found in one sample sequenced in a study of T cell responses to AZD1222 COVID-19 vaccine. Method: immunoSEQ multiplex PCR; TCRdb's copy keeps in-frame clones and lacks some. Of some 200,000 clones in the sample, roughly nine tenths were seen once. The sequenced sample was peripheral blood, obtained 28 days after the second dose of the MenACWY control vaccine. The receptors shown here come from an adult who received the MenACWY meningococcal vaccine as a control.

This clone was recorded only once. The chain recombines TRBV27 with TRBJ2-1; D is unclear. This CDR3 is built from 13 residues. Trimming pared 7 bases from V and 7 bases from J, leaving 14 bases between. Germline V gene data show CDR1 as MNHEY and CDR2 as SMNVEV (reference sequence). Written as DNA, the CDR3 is TGTGCCAGCATCGCAAGTCTGGGGAATGAGCAGTTCTTC. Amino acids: CASIASLGNEQFF.

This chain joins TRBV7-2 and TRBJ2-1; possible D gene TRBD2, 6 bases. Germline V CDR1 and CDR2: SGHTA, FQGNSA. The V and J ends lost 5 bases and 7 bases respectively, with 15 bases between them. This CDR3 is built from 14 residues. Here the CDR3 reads CASSPGLVDNEQFF. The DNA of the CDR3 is TGTGCCAGCAGCCCGGGACTGGTGGATAATGAGCAGTTCTTC.

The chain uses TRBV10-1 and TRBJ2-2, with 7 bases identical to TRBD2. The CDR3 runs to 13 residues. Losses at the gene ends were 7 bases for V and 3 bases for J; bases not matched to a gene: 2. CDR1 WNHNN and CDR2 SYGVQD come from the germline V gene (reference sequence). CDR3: CASKGRDTGELFF. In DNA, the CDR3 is TGCGCCAGCAAAGGGAGGGACACCGGGGAGCTGTTTTTT.

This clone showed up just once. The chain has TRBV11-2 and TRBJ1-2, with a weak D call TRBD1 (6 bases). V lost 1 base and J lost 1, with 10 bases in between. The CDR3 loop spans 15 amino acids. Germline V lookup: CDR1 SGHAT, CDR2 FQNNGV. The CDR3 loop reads CASSLAGEVNYGYTF. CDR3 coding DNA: TGTGCCAGCAGCTTAGCAGGGGAAGTTAACTATGGCTACACCTTC.

The CDR3 region has the DNA TGTGCCAGTAGTATTTTCAGGGGACAAGAGACCCAGTACTTC. It yields the protein CASSIFRGQETQYF. This chain joins TRBV19 and TRBJ2-5; maybe TRBD1 (6 bases). V dropped 3 bases and J dropped 2 bases, with 10 bases sitting between them. The CDR3 is 14 residues long. CDR1 and CDR2 from the germline V gene are LNHDA and SQIVND (reference sequence).

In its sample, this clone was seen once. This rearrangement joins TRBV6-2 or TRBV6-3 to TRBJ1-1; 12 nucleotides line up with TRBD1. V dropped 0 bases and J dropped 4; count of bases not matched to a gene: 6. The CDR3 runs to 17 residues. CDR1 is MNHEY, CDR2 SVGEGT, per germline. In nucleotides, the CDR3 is TGTGCCAGCAGTTACTCCGGGACAGGGGGCACCAGCACTGAAGCTTTCTTT. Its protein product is CASSYSGTGGTSTEAFF.

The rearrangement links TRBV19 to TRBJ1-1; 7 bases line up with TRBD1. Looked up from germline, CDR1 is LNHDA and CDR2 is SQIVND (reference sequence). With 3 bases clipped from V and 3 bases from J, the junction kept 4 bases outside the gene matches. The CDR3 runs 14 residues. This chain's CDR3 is CASSMARGYTEAFF. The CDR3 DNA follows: TGTGCCAGTAGTATGGCCAGGGGGTACACTGAAGCTTTCTTT.

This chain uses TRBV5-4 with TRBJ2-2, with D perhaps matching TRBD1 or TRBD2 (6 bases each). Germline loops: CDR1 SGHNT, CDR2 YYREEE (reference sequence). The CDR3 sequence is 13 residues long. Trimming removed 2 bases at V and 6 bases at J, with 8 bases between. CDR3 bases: TGTGCCAGCAGCTTAAGGGGGGCCGGGGAGCTGTTTTTT. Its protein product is CASSLRGAGELFF.

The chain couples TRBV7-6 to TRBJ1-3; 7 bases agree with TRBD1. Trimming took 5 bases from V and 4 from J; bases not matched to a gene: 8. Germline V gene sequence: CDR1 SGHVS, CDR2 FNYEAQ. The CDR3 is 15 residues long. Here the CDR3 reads CASSAITGEGNTIYF. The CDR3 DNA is TGTGCCAGCAGCGCGATAACAGGGGAGGGAAACACCATATATTTT. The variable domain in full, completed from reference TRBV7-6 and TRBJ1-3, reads GAGVSQSPRYKVTKRGQDVALRCDPISGHVSLYWYRQALGQGPEFLTYFNYEAQQDKSGLPNDRFSAERPEGSISTLTIQRTEQRDSAMYRCASSAITGEGNTIYFGEGSWLTVV.

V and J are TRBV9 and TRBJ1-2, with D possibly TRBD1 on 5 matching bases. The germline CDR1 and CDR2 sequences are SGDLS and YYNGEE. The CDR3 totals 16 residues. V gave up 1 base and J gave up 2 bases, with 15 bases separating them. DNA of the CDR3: TGTGCCAGCAGCGTATCCAGGGAAGGAGACAACTATGGCTACACCTTC. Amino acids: CASSVSREGDNYGYTF.

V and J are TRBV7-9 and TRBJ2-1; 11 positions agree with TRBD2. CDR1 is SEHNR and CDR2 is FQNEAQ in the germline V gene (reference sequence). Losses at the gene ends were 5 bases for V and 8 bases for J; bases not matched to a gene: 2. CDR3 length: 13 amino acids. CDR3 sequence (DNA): TGTGCCAGCAGCAATAGCGGGAGGGATGAGCAGTTCTTC. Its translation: CASSNSGRDEQFF.

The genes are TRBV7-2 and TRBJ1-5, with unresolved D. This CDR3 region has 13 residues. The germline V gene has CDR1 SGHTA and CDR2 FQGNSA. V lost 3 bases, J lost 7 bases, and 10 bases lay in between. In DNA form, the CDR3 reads TGTGCCAGCAGCTTGACTACGTACCAGCCCCAGCATTTT. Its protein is CASSLTTYQPQHF.

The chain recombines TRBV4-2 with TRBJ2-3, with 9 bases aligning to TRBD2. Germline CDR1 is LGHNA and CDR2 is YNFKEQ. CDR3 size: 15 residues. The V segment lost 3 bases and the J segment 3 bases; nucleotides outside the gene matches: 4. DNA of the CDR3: TGTGCCAGCAGCCAGGTTAGCGGGAGTACAGATACGCAGTATTTT. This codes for CASSQVSGSTDTQYF.

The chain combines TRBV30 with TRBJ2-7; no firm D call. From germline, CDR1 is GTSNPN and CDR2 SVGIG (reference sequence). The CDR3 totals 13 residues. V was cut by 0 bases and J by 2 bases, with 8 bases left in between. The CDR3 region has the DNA TGTGCCTGGAGTGTAGACTCTACCTACGAGCAGTACTTC. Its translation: CAWSVDSTYEQYF. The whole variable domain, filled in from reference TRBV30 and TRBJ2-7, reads SQTIHQWPATLVQPVGSPLSLECTVEGTSNPNLYWYRQAAGRGLQLLFYSVGIGQISSEVPQNLSASRPQDRQFILSSKKLLLSDSGFYLCAWSVDSTYEQYFGPGTRLTVT.

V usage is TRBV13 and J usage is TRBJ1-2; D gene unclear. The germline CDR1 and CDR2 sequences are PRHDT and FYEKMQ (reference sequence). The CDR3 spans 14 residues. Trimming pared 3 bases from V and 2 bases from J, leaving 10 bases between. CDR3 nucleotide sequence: TGTGCCAGCAGCTTCGTATCTAAGAACTATGGCTACACCTTC. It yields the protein CASSFVSKNYGYTF.